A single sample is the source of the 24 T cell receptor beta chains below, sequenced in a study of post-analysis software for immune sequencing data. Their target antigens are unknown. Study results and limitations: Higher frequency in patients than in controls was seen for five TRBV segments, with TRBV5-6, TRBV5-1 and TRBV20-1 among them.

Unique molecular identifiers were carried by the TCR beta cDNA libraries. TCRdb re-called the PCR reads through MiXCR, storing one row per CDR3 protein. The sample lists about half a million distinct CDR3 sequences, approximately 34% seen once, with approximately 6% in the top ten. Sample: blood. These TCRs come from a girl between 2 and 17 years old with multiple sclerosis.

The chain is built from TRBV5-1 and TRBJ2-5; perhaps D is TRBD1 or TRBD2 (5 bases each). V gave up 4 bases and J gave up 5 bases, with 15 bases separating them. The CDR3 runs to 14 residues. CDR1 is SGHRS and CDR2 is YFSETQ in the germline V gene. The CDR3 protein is CASSPGPGAETQYF. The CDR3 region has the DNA TGCGCCAGCAGCCCGGGCCCCGGGGCCGAGACCCAGTACTTC.

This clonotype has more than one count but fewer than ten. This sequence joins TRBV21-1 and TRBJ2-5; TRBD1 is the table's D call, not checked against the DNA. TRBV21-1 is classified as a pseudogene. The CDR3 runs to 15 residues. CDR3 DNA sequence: TGTGCCAGCAGCAAAGAGCGACAGAAAGAAGAGACCCAGTACTTC. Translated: CASSKERQKEETQYF.

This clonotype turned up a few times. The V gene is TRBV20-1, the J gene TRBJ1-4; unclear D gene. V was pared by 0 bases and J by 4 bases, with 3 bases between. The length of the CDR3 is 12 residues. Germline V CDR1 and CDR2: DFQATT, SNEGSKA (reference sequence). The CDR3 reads CSARDDNEKLFF. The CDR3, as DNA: TGCAGTGCTAGAGATGATAATGAAAAACTGTTTTTT.

CDR3 DNA sequence: TGCGCCAGCAGCCAACGGGACAGGGAGATCACCTTC. Its protein product is CASSQRDREITF. The gene calls are TRBV4-1 and TRBJ1-2; 9 bases line up with TRBD1. Per the germline V gene, CDR1 is MGHRA and CDR2 is YSYEKL. J lost 13 bases, V lost 2 bases, and 5 bases had no gene match. This CDR3 has 12 amino acids.

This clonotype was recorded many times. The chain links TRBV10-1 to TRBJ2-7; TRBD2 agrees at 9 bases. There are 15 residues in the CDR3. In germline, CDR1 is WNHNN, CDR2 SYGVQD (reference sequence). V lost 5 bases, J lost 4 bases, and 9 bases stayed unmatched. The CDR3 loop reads CASSSTSGPTYEQYF. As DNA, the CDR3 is TGCGCCAGCAGTTCGACTAGCGGACCGACTTACGAGCAGTACTTC.

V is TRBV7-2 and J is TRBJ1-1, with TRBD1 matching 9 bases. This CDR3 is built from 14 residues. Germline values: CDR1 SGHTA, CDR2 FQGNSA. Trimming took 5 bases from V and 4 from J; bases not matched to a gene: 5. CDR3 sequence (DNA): TGTGCCAGCAGCGCCGGACAGGGGCTCACTGAAGCTTTCTTT. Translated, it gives CASSAGQGLTEAFF.

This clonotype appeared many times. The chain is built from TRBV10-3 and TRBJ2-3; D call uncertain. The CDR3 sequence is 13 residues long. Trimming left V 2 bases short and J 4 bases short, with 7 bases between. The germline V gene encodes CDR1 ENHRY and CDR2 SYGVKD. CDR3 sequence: CAISEGGPDTQYF. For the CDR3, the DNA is TGTGCCATCAGTGAGGGTGGTCCAGATACGCAGTATTTT.

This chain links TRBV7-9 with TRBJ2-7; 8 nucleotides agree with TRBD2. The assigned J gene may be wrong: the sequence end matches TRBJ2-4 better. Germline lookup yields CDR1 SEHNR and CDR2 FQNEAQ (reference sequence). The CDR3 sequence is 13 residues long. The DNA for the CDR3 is TGTGCCAGCAGCTTAACTAGCGGTGACATTCAGTACTTC. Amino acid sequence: CASSLTSGDIQYF.

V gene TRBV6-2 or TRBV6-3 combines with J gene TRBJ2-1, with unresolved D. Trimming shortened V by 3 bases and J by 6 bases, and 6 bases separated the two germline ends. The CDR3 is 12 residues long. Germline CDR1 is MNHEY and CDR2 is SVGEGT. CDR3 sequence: CASSYPGNEQFF. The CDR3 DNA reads TGTGCCAGCAGTTATCCAGGCAATGAGCAGTTCTTC.

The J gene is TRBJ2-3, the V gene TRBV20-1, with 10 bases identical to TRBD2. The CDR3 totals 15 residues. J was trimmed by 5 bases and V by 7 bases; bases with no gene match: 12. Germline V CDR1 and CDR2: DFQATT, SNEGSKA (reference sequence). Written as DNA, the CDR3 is TGCAGTGTCAGCCAACTAGCGGGACAGGTAGATACGCAGTATTTT. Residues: CSVSQLAGQVDTQYF.

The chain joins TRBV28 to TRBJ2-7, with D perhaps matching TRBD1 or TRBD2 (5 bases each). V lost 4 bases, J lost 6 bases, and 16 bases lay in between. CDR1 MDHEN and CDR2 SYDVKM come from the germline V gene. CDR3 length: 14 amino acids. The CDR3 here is CASSSGTVTSEQYF. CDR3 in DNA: TGTGCCAGCAGTTCGGGGACGGTCACATCCGAGCAGTACTTC.

The CDR3 protein is CASSLESTGISYGYTF. CDR3 nucleotide sequence: TGCGCCAGCAGCTTGGAGTCGACAGGGATTAGCTATGGCTACACCTTC. This sequence joins TRBV5-1 and TRBJ1-2; TRBD1 agrees at 7 bases. The CDR3 consists of 16 residues. The V and J ends lost 0 bases and 4 bases, in that order; junction bases with no gene match: 9. Germline V gene lookup returns CDR1 SGHRS and CDR2 YFSETQ.

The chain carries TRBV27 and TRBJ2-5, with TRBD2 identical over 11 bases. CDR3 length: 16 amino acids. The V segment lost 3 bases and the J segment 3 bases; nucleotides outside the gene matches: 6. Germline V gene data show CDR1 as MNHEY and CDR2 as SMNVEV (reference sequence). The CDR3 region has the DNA TGTGCCAGCAGTTTTCTCACTAGCGGGGGAAAAGAGACCCAGTACTTC. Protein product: CASSFLTSGGKETQYF.

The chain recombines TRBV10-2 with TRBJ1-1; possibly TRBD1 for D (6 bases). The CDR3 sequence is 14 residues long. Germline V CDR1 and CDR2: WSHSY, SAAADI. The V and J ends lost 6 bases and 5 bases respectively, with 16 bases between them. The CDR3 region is CASRGTTKGTEAFF. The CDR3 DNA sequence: TGCGCCAGCAGGGGGACAACCAAGGGGACTGAAGCTTTCTTT.

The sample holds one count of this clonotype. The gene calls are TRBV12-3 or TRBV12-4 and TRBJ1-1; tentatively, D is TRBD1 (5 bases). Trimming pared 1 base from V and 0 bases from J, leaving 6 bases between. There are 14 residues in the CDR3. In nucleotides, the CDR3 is TGTGCCAGCAGTTTAGAGGACATGAACACTGAAGCTTTCTTT. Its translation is CASSLEDMNTEAFF.

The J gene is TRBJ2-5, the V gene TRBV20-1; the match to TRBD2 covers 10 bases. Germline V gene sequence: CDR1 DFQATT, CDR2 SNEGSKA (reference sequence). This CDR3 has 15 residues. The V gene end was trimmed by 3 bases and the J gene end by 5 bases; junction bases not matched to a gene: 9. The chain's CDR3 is CSASGGAGGLETQYF. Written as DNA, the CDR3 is TGCAGTGCTAGTGGTGGAGCGGGGGGGCTCGAGACCCAGTACTTC.

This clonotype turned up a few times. The chain's CDR3 is CSAPRSRGAQYF. The CDR3 DNA sequence: TGCAGTGCTCCTCGTTCGAGGGGTGCGCAGTATTTT. V is TRBV20-1 and J is TRBJ2-3, with D perhaps TRBD1 or TRBD2 (5 bases each). There are 12 residues in the CDR3. The germline V and J ends were trimmed by 5 bases and 10 bases, with 16 bases remaining between them. Germline CDR1 and CDR2: DFQATT and SNEGSKA (reference sequence).

The CDR3 spells CASGTGPTSNYGYTF. The CDR3, as DNA: TGTGCCAGCGGGACAGGGCCGACTTCTAACTATGGCTACACCTTC. The chain recombines TRBV5-5 with TRBJ1-2; TRBD1 matches at 9 bases. The germline gives CDR1 SGHKS, CDR2 YYEKEE (reference sequence). Trimming at V came to 7 bases and at J to 0 bases, leaving 7 bases not matched to a gene. The CDR3 runs 15 residues.

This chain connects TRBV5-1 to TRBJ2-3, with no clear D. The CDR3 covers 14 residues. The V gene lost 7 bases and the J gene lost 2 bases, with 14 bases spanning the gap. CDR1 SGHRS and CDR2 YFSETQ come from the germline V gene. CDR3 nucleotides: TGCGCCAGCTCCTTTGGCGCCCACACAGATACGCAGTATTTT. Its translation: CASSFGAHTDTQYF.

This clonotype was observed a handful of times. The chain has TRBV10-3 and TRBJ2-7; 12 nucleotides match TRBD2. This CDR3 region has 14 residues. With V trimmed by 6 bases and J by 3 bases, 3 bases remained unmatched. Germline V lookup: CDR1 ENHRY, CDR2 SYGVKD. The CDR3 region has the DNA TGTGCCATCAGCCTAGCGGGGGGGGTCTACGAGCAGTACTTC. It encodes CAISLAGGVYEQYF.

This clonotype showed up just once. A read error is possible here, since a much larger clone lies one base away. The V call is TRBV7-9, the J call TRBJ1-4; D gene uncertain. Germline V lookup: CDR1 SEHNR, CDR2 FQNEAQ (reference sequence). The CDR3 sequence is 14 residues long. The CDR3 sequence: CASSFGATNEKRFF. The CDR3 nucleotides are TGTGCCAGCAGCTTCGGTGCAACTAATGAAAAACGGTTTTTT.

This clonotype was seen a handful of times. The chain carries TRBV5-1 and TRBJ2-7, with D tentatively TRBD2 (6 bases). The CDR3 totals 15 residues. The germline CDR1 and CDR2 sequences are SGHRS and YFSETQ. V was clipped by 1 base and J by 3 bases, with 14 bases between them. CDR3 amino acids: CASSLRPGEGYEQYF. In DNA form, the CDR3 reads TGCGCCAGCAGCTTGCGTCCGGGAGAGGGCTACGAGCAGTACTTC.

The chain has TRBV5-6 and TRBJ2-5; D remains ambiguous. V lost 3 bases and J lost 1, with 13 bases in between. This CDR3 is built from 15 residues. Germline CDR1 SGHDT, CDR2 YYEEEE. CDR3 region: CASSSYRGPQETQYF. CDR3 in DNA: TGTGCCAGCAGCTCGTACCGTGGGCCCCAAGAGACCCAGTACTTC.

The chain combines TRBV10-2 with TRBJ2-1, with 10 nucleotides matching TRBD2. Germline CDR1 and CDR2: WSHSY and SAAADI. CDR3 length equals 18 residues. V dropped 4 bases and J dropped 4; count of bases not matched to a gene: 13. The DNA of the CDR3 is TGCGCCAGCAGTGGGTCTGCTAGCGGGGGCCCCGGGTACAATGAGCAGTTCTTC. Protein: CASSGSASGGPGYNEQFF.